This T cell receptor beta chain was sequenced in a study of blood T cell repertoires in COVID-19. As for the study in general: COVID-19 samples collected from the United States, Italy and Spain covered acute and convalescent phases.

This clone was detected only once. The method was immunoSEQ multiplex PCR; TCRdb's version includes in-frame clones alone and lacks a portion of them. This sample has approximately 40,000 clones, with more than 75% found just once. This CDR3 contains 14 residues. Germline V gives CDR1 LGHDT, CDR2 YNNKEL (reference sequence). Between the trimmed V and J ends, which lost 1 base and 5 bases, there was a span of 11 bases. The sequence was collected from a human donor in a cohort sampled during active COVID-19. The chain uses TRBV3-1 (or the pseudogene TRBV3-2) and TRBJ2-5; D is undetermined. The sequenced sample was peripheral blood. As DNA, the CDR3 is TGTGCCAGCAGCCAAGTAAACCACGGGGAGACCCAGTACTTC. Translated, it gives CASSQVNHGETQYF.